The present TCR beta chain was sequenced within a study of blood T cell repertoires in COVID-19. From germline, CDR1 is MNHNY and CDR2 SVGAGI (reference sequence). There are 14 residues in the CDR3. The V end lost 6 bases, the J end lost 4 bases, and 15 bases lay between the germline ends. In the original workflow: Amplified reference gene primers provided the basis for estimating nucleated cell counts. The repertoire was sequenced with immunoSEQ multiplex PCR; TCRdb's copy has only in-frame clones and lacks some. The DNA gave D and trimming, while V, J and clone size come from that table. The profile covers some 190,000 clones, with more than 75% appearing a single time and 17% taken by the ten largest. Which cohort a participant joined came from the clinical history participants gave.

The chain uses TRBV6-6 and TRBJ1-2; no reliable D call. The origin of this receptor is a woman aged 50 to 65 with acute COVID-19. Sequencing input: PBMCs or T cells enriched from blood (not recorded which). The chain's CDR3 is CASSPRSGGYGYTF. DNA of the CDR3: TGTGCCAGCAGCCCCCGGTCCGGCGGCTATGGCTACACCTTC.